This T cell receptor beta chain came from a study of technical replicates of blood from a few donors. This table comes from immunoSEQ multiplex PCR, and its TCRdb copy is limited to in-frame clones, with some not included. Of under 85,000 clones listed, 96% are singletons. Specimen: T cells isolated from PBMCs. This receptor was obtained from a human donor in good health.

In DNA form, the CDR3 reads TGTGCCAGCAGTATTGACAGGGAGACTGGAAACACCATATATTTT. Protein product: CASSIDRETGNTIYF. V is TRBV6-5 and J is TRBJ1-3; TRBD1 matches at 7 bases. The CDR3 runs 15 residues. Germline CDR1 and CDR2: MNHEY and SVGAGI. Germline trimming cut 5 bases from V and 2 bases from J; bases unmatched to any gene: 6.